This section outlines one T cell receptor beta chain sequence together with its context. This record comes from a study of tumour-infiltrating T cells in Burkitt lymphoma. Libraries were prepared by immunoSEQ multiplex PCR; TCRdb keeps only in-frame clonotypes and omits some of them. The data contain approximately 4,000 clones, roughly 16% of them singletons. This sequence originates from a human donor with diffuse large B-cell lymphoma. Some clones in this sample may be carry-over from other donors' samples. The source material was tumor tissue.

CDR3 nucleotide sequence: TGTGCCAGCAGTGCTACAGGGCAAGAGACCCAGTACTTC. This codes for CASSATGQETQYF. This chain links TRBV2 with TRBJ2-5, with D maybe TRBD1 (6 bases). The CDR3 is made up of 13 amino acids. V was shortened by 4 bases and J by 2 bases, with 8 bases between the two germline ends. From germline, CDR1 is SNHLY and CDR2 FYNNEI.